This TCR beta chain was observed in a study of blood T cell repertoires in COVID-19. Study as a whole: Sample material is recorded as cDNA or gDNA derived from T cells, B-cell-depleted T cells, or PBMCs.

In the authors' workflow: Counts of nucleated cells, estimated from reference gene primer amplification, were obtained. Sequencing was performed with immunoSEQ multiplex PCR; in TCRdb, only in-frame clones are kept and a portion is missing. That table supplies the V and J calls and clone size; D and trimming were determined from the DNA. The sample lists over 100,000 clones, 91% occurring once. There are 15 residues in the CDR3. The germline gives CDR1 GTSNPN, CDR2 SVGIG (reference sequence). Trimming at V came to 0 bases and at J to 3 bases, leaving 6 bases not matched to a gene. This TCR came from a human donor in a cohort sampled during active COVID-19. The gene calls are TRBV30 and TRBJ2-3; TRBD1 agrees at 7 bases. The sample was peripheral blood. CDR3 DNA sequence: TGTGCCTGGAGTGTATTCGGGACAGAAACAGATACGCAGTATTTT. Translating it yields CAWSVFGTETDTQYF. Full variable domain (rest looked up from reference TRBV30 and TRBJ2-3): SQTIHQWPATLVQPVGSPLSLECTVEGTSNPNLYWYRQAAGRGLQLLFYSVGIGQISSEVPQNLSASRPQDRQFILSSKKLLLSDSGFYLCAWSVFGTETDTQYFGPGTRLTVL.